The 22 T cell receptor beta chains below all came from one sample that was sequenced in a study of blood T cell repertoires in COVID-19. Produced via immunoSEQ multiplex PCR; TCRdb's table is partial and in-frame only. The sample lists roughly 250,000 clones; around 90% were seen once. The sequenced sample was PBMCs or T cells enriched from blood (not recorded which). These receptors were collected from a woman in her late teens or twenties who had recovered from COVID-19.

The chain links TRBV11-2 to TRBJ1-1; D remains ambiguous. This CDR3 region has 13 residues. The germline V gene encodes CDR1 SGHAT and CDR2 FQNNGV. The ends were cut back, 3 bases at V and 14 bases at J, with 19 bases in the middle. CDR3 residues: CASSFSSGIRAFF. The CDR3 DNA reads as TGTGCCAGCAGCTTTTCCTCGGGTATTCGTGCCTTCTTT.

The chain uses TRBV5-1 and TRBJ1-5, with TRBD1 matching over 8 bases. From germline, CDR1 is SGHRS and CDR2 YFSETQ. CDR3 length equals 15 residues. V trimming: 4 bases; J trimming: 7 bases; junction bases outside the gene matches: 10. The CDR3 DNA is TGCGCCAGCAGCCGGGACGGACAGGGAGGGCAGCCCCAGCATTTT. Amino acids: CASSRDGQGGQPQHF.

The chain joins TRBV9 to TRBJ1-2; D unresolved. The CDR3 length is 14 residues. Germline CDR1 reads SGDLS; CDR2 reads YYNGEE. The V and J ends lost 1 base and 2 bases respectively, with 9 bases between them. The CDR3 region is CASSVSSQNYGYTF. CDR3 DNA sequence: TGTGCCAGCAGCGTATCGTCACAGAACTATGGCTACACCTTC.

V gene TRBV7-2 combines with J gene TRBJ1-1; D not certain. Looked up from germline, CDR1 is SGHTA and CDR2 is FQGNSA. This CDR3 contains 15 residues. Trimming removed 1 base from V and 5 bases from J, with 14 bases in between. CDR3 bases: TGTGCCAGCAGCTTAGACCCGGGTATTGTTACTGAAGCTTTCTTT. It specifies CASSLDPGIVTEAFF.

The chain joins TRBV27 to TRBJ2-7; 8 nucleotides match TRBD1. Per the germline V gene, CDR1 is MNHEY and CDR2 is SMNVEV (reference sequence). CDR3 length equals 16 residues. Trimming removed 5 bases from V and 3 bases from J; junction bases left unmatched: 12. The DNA of the CDR3 is TGTGCCAGCAGTCCTTCGACAGGGGACCACTTCTACGAGCAGTACTTC. Protein: CASSPSTGDHFYEQYF.

The rearrangement joins TRBV9 to TRBJ2-5; 16 nucleotides match TRBD2. Losses at the gene ends were 4 bases for V and 4 bases for J; bases not matched to a gene: 7. There are 17 residues in the CDR3. Looked up from germline, CDR1 is SGDLS and CDR2 is YYNGEE. Here the CDR3 reads CASSQGLAGGMRETQYF. The DNA of the CDR3 is TGTGCCAGCAGCCAGGGACTAGCGGGGGGGATGCGAGAGACCCAGTACTTC.

This chain's CDR3 is CASSPTGNQPQHF. In DNA form, the CDR3 reads TGTGCCAGCAGCCCAACAGGAAATCAGCCCCAGCATTTT. This rearrangement joins TRBV3-1 (or the pseudogene TRBV3-2) to TRBJ1-5; possibly TRBD1 for D (5 bases). The CDR3 totals 13 residues. Trimming removed 4 bases at V and 4 bases at J, with 8 bases between. Per germline, CDR1 LGHDT and CDR2 YNNKEL (reference sequence).

This sequence joins TRBV2 and TRBJ1-2; TRBD1 matches at 10 bases. CDR1 is SNHLY, CDR2 FYNNEI, per germline. Trimming cost V 8 bases and J 5 bases; bases outside gene matches: 35. This CDR3 contains 23 residues. In DNA, the CDR3 is TGTGCCAGCGCTAGTTTACGGGCCCCTCTCAGATACTTACACCGGGACAGGGGTTATGGCTACACCTTC. Translated: CASASLRAPLRYLHRDRGYGYTF.

The chain is built from TRBV3-1 (or the pseudogene TRBV3-2) and TRBJ1-1, with 10 nucleotides matching TRBD1. The V segment lost 4 bases and the J segment 1 base; nucleotides outside the gene matches: 3. Germline V gene lookup returns CDR1 LGHDT and CDR2 YNNKEL (reference sequence). This CDR3 comprises 15 residues. CDR3 sequence (DNA): TGTGCCAGCAGCCCCCGGGACAGGGGGAACACTGAAGCTTTCTTT. Residues: CASSPRDRGNTEAFF.

The rearrangement links TRBV3-1 (or the pseudogene TRBV3-2) to TRBJ1-2; possibly TRBD1 for D (5 bases). The CDR3 is 14 amino acids. V was trimmed by 1 base and J by 5 bases, leaving 11 bases between them. Germline V CDR1 and CDR2: LGHDT, YNNKEL (reference sequence). This CDR3 is CASSQADRGYGYTF. The CDR3 DNA reads as TGTGCCAGCAGCCAAGCCGATCGGGGGTATGGCTACACCTTC.

The rearrangement uses TRBV9 and TRBJ1-4; the match to TRBD1 covers 9 bases. This CDR3 is built from 15 residues. With V trimmed by 5 bases and J by 8 bases, 10 bases remained unmatched. Germline V gene sequence: CDR1 SGDLS, CDR2 YYNGEE. CDR3 sequence: CASSLAGTGREKLFF. The CDR3 region has the DNA TGTGCCAGCAGTCTAGCCGGGACAGGGCGCGAAAAACTGTTTTTT. Drawing the rest from reference TRBV9 and TRBJ1-4, the complete variable domain is DSGVTQTPKHLITATGQRVTLRCSPRSGDLSVYWYQQSLDQGLQFLIQYYNGEERAKGNILERFSAQQFPDLHSELNLSSLELGDSALYFCASSLAGTGREKLFFGSGTQLSVL.

The chain uses TRBV5-1 and TRBJ1-2; D not resolved. The V and J ends lost 4 bases and 6 bases respectively, with 19 bases between them. There are 15 residues in the CDR3. Germline V gene lookup returns CDR1 SGHRS and CDR2 YFSETQ. The CDR3 here is CASSTVPGGSDGYTF. CDR3 bases: TGCGCCAGCAGCACCGTCCCGGGAGGGTCGGATGGCTACACCTTC.

The J gene is TRBJ1-3, the V gene TRBV15, with D possibly matching TRBD1 (5 bases). CDR1 is LNHNV and CDR2 is YYDKDF in the germline V gene (reference sequence). V was clipped by 0 bases and J by 2 bases, with 8 bases between them. The CDR3 totals 15 residues. CDR3 coding DNA: TGTGCCACCAGCAGAGATCAAGGGGCTGGAAACACCATATATTTT. This gives the protein CATSRDQGAGNTIYF.

This clone was observed once. The chain links TRBV5-1 to TRBJ2-3; 8 nucleotides line up with TRBD2. The germline CDR1 and CDR2 sequences are SGHRS and YFSETQ. J was trimmed by 4 bases and V by 5 bases; bases with no gene match: 12. The CDR3 spans 16 residues. The CDR3 nucleotides read TGCGCCAGCAGTGCCTTGAGAGCGGGAGTACCAGATACGCAGTATTTT. Its protein is CASSALRAGVPDTQYF.

This clone was recorded many times. The chain links TRBV4-3 to TRBJ2-6; 7 bases map to TRBD1. The CDR3 runs 16 residues. Germline values: CDR1 LGHNA, CDR2 YSLEER. With 3 bases clipped from V and 8 bases from J, the junction kept 10 bases outside the gene matches. The CDR3 DNA reads as TGCGCCAGCAGCCAGGGGTACAGGGGCATGTCCAACGTCCTGACTTTC. It translates to CASSQGYRGMSNVLTF.

This clone was recorded only once. The V call is TRBV2, the J call TRBJ1-4; 7 nucleotides agree with TRBD1. Germline CDR1 reads SNHLY; CDR2 reads FYNNEI. Unmatched junction bases numbered 11, after V lost 2 bases and J lost 5 bases. The CDR3 covers 17 residues. The CDR3 is CASSEIPGGQGNEKLFF. The CDR3 coding sequence is TGTGCCAGCAGTGAAATCCCAGGGGGACAAGGAAATGAAAAACTGTTTTTT.

The gene calls are TRBV19 and TRBJ1-1, with D uncertain. V lost 5 bases and J lost 4, with 14 bases in between. Germline lookup yields CDR1 LNHDA and CDR2 SQIVND (reference sequence). The CDR3 has 14 residues. The CDR3 is CASSPPGRGTEAFF. The CDR3 coding sequence is TGTGCCAGTAGTCCCCCCGGACGGGGCACTGAAGCTTTCTTT.

The DNA for the CDR3 is TGTGCCAGCTCACCACAAGGCGGACTTCGGAACACTGAAGCTTTCTTT. It translates to CASSPQGGLRNTEAFF. V and J are TRBV18 and TRBJ1-1; unclear D gene. The CDR3 is made up of 16 amino acids. The V gene's germline CDR1 is KGHSH and CDR2 LQKENI. V was shortened by 1 base and J by 1 base, with 13 bases between the two germline ends.

The gene calls are TRBV5-5 and TRBJ2-1; the D gene is possibly TRBD1 (6 bases). The germline V gene has CDR1 SGHKS and CDR2 YYEKEE (reference sequence). The V and J ends lost 1 base and 0 bases respectively, with 8 bases between them. This CDR3 has 15 residues. CDR3 DNA sequence: TGTGCCAGCAGCTTGATAGGGGGCTCCTACAATGAGCAGTTCTTC. Amino acids: CASSLIGGSYNEQFF. Full variable domain (outside the CDR3, taken from reference TRBV5-5 and TRBJ2-1): DAGVTQSPTHLIKTRGQQVTLRCSPISGHKSVSWYQQVLGQGPQFIFQYYEKEERGRGNFPDRFSARQFPNYSSELNVNALLLGDSALYLCASSLIGGSYNEQFFGPGTRLTVL.

The chain links TRBV15 to TRBJ2-2; 10 nucleotides line up with TRBD1. The CDR3 covers 17 residues. Losses at the gene ends were 1 base for V and 6 bases for J; bases not matched to a gene: 8. The germline V gene has CDR1 LNHNV and CDR2 YYDKDF (reference sequence). The CDR3 DNA reads as TGTGCCACCAGCAGAGGGTGGGGGACAGGGGATCCCGGGGAGCTGTTTTTT. Translating it yields CATSRGWGTGDPGELFF.

The rearrangement links TRBV25-1 to TRBJ1-3, with 7 bases that match TRBD1. Germline CDR1 is MGHDK and CDR2 is SYGVNS. Trimming cost V 4 bases and J 4 bases; bases outside gene matches: 7. This CDR3 contains 15 residues. In nucleotides, the CDR3 is TGTGCCAGCAGTGGACAGGGACTTCAGGGAAACACCATATATTTT. This gives the protein CASSGQGLQGNTIYF.

The chain is built from TRBV4-1 and TRBJ2-1, with 9 bases fitting TRBD1. The CDR3 runs to 14 residues. Losses at the gene ends were 8 bases for V and 10 bases for J; bases not matched to a gene: 12. CDR1 is MGHRA and CDR2 is YSYEKL in the germline V gene. CDR3 bases: TGCGCCAGCCGGGACAGGGATCCCTTTAGGGAGCAGTTCTTC. Its protein product is CASRDRDPFREQFF.